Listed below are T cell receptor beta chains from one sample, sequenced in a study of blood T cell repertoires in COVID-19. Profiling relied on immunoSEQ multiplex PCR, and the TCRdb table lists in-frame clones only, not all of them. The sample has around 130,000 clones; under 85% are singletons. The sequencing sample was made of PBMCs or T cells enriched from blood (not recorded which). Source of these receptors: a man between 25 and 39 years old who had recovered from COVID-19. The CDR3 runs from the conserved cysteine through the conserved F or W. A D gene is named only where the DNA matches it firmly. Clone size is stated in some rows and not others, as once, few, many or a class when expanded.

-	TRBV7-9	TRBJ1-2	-	TGTGCCAGCAGCTTAACCTTACGGGGGGCGCAAGACTATGGCTACACCTTC	CASSLTLRGAQDYGYTF
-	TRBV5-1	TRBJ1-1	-	TGCGCCAGCAGCTCGGGGACGCAGGGGTTGAACACTGAAGCTTTCTTT	CASSSGTQGLNTEAFF
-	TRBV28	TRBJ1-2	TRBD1	TGTGCCAGTCAGGACAGGGCGGCTGGCTACACCTTC	CASQDRAAGYTF
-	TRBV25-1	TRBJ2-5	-	TGTGCCAGCAGTGAAAAAAATACGGGGGTTCGGGAGACCCAGTACTTC	CASSEKNTGVRETQYF
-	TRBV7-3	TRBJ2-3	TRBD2	TGTGCCAGCAGCGTGGCGGGAGTTACAGATACGCAGTATTTT	CASSVAGVTDTQYF
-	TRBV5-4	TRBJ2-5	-	TGTGCCAGCAGCTACAGGGATGGAGAGACCCAGTACTTC	CASSYRDGETQYF
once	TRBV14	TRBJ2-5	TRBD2	TGTGCCAGCAGCCCTCTCCTAGCGGGAGGACGGGAGACCCAGTACTTC	CASSPLLAGGRETQYF
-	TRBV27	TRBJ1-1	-	TGTGCCAGCAGCTTCCTGGGCTCTGAAGCTTTCTTT	CASSFLGSEAFF
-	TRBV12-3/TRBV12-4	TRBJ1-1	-	TGTGCCAGCACCGCTCTAGCGGACACTGAAGCTTTCTTT	CASTALADTEAFF
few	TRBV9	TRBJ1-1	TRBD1	TGTGCCAGCAGCGTAGGAACAGGGGGCGAAATGAACACTGAAGCTTTCTTT	CASSVGTGGEMNTEAFF
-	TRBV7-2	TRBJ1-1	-	TGTGCCAGCAGCTTTGGAGGGCGAGTGAACACTGAAGCTTTCTTT	CASSFGGRVNTEAFF
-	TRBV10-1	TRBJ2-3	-	TGCGCCAGCAGTGAGTTAAAGGGCGGGCCAGATACGCAGTATTTT	CASSELKGGPDTQYF
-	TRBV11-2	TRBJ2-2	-	TGTGCCAGCAGCTTAAATTCGGAGACCGGGGAGCTGTTTTTT	CASSLNSETGELFF
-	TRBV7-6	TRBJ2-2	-	TGTGCCAGCAGCTTAGAACCGATTACTAACACCGGGGAGCTGTTTTTT	CASSLEPITNTGELFF
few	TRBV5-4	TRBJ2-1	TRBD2	TGTGCCAGCAGCCCCGACAGCGGGGCTGGCTACAATGAGCAGTTCTTC	CASSPDSGAGYNEQFF
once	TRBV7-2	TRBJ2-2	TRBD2	TGTGCCAGCAGCCCCAAAGCGGGAACGAACACCGGGGAGCTGTTTTTT	CASSPKAGTNTGELFF
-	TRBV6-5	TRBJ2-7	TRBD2	TGTGCCAGCAGTTACTCCGGGAGGGTCGACGAGCAGTACTTC	CASSYSGRVDEQYF
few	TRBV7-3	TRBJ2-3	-	TGTGCCAGCAGTCCCGGGACTGGAAGTACAGATACGCAGTATTTT	CASSPGTGSTDTQYF
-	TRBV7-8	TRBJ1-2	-	TGTGCCAGCAGCCCGGGAGGCGGGGGCTACACCTTC	CASSPGGGGYTF
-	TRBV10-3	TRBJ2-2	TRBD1	TGTGCCTCCGGGACAGGGAACACCGGGGAGCTGTTTTTT	CASGTGNTGELFF
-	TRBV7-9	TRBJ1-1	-	TGTGCCAGCAGCTTACTGGGTGGGGCGAACACTGAAGCTTTCTTT	CASSLLGGANTEAFF
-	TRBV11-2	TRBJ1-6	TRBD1	TGTGCCAGCAGCTTTTCCGACAGGGGACCCCTCCACTTT	CASSFSDRGPLHF
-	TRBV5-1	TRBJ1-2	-	TGCGCCAGCAGCTACCGACTGGAGGATCGCTACACCTTC	CASSYRLEDRYTF
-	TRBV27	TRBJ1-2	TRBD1	TGTGCCAGCAGTTACTCTCTGACAGGGCGGAATGGCTACACCTTC	CASSYSLTGRNGYTF
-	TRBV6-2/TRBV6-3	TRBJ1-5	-	TGTGCCAGCAGCCGGGGGGTGGGGCAGCCCCAGCATTTT	CASSRGVGQPQHF
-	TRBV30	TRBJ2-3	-	TGTGCCTGGGGCCGGGGAGGCGCGGAAGATACGCAGTATTTT	CAWGRGGAEDTQYF
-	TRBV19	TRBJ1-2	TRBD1	TGTGCCAGTAGTCAGGGGGCTGTCACCAACTATGGCTACACCTTC	CASSQGAVTNYGYTF
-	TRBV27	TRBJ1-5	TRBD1	TGTGCCAGCGGGGACAGGTATCAGCCCCAGCATTTT	CASGDRYQPQHF